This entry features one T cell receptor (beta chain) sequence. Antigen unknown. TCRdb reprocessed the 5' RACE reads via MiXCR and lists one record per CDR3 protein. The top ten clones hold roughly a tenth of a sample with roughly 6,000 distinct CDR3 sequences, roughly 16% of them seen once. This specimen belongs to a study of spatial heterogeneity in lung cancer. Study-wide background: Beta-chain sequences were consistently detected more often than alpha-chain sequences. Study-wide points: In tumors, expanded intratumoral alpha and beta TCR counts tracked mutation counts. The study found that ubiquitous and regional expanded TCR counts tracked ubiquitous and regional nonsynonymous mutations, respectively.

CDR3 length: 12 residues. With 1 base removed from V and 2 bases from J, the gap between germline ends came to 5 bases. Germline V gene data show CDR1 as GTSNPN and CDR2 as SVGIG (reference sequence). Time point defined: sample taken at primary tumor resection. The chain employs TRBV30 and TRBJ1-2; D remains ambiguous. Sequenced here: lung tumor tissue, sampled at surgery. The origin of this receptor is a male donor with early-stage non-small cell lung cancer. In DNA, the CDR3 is TGTGCCTGGAGTGCAGGAAACTATGGCTACACCTTC. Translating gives CAWSAGNYGYTF.